One and the same sample provided the 32 T cell receptor beta chains below, sequenced in a study of CD8 T cells in ankylosing spondylitis. Their recognized antigens are unknown. Study-level points and caveats: In ankylosing spondylitis blood, a motif of eight highly homologous TCR beta variants appeared characteristic.

TCRdb re-analysed the 5' RACE reads in MiXCR, keeping a single row per CDR3 protein. The sample includes some 220,000 distinct CDR3 sequences, approximately 7.3% of them seen just once. Sequencing input: blood, either unsorted or a sorted T cell fraction (not recorded which). The source is a male donor with ankylosing spondylitis.

This clonotype was seen repeatedly, ten times or more. The chain couples TRBV7-8 to TRBJ2-7, with 9 bases aligning to TRBD1. From germline, CDR1 is SGHVS and CDR2 FQNEAQ. The CDR3 is 18 residues long. J lost 3 bases, V lost 4 bases, and 16 bases had no gene match. CDR3 sequence: CASSSPGQGTPLVYEQYF. DNA of the CDR3: TGTGCCAGCAGCTCGCCGGGACAGGGAACCCCCCTTGTCTACGAGCAGTACTTC.

This clonotype was seen ten or more times. The V and J genes are TRBV29-1 and TRBJ2-7; a possible D gene is TRBD2 (5 bases). CDR1 is SQVTM and CDR2 is ANQGSEA in the germline V gene. Trimming left V 3 bases short and J 6 bases short, with 24 bases between. The CDR3 runs to 16 residues. The CDR3 reads CSVDSGYLAGWSEQYF. DNA of the CDR3: TGCAGCGTTGATTCGGGGTACCTCGCCGGATGGTCCGAGCAGTACTTC.

This clonotype was observed many times. The V and J genes are TRBV27 and TRBJ2-3, with 7 bases identical to TRBD1. V trimming: 8 bases; J trimming: 4 bases; junction bases outside the gene matches: 9. This CDR3 spans 14 amino acids. Germline V lookup: CDR1 MNHEY, CDR2 SMNVEV (reference sequence). The CDR3 DNA is TGTGCCAGCCGGACAGGCCTCACAGCAGATACGCAGTATTTT. Its protein is CASRTGLTADTQYF.

The chain recombines TRBV2 with TRBJ2-1; unclear D gene. V dropped 4 bases and J dropped 5 bases, with 6 bases sitting between them. This CDR3 has 12 amino acids. The germline CDR1 and CDR2 sequences are SNHLY and FYNNEI. CDR3 region: CASSAINNEQFF. The CDR3 bases are TGTGCCAGCAGTGCCATAAACAATGAGCAGTTCTTC.

This clonotype has ten or more counts. V is TRBV9 and J is TRBJ2-1; D is possibly TRBD1 (5 bases). CDR3 length: 15 amino acids. With 2 bases removed from V and 8 bases from J, the gap between germline ends came to 17 bases. Per the germline V gene, CDR1 is SGDLS and CDR2 is YYNGEE. This CDR3 is CASSVRDSRLDEQFF. The CDR3 DNA reads as TGTGCCAGCAGCGTGCGAGACAGTAGGTTGGATGAGCAGTTCTTC.

This clonotype was seen a few times. V and J are TRBV4-1 and TRBJ2-7; a weak D match, TRBD1 (5 bases). V was clipped by 4 bases and J by 3 bases, with 22 bases between them. The CDR3 sequence is 17 residues long. Per germline, CDR1 MGHRA and CDR2 YSYEKL. CDR3 DNA: TGCGCCAGCAGCCCCGGCCCAAGTGCAGGGCCAAGCTACGAGCAGTACTTC. Its translation is CASSPGPSAGPSYEQYF.

This clonotype occurred many times. V and J are TRBV12-3 or TRBV12-4 and TRBJ2-7; TRBD1 matches 10 bases. With 5 bases clipped from V and 4 bases from J, the junction kept 5 bases outside the gene matches. The CDR3 consists of 14 residues. CDR3 coding DNA: TGTGCCAGCAGTGGGACAGGGGATCTGTACGAGCAGTACTTC. This sequence encodes CASSGTGDLYEQYF.

The sample holds many counts of this clonotype. The J gene is TRBJ2-1, the V gene TRBV7-9; unclear D gene. Trimming removed 3 bases at V and 15 bases at J, with 9 bases between. The CDR3 is 10 amino acids. Germline-derived CDR1 and CDR2 are SEHNR and FQNEAQ (reference sequence). CDR3 in amino acids: CASSFPNPFF. As DNA, the CDR3 is TGTGCCAGCAGCTTTCCCAACCCGTTCTTC.

With regard to this clonotype: An end of the junction does not agree with germline; a read error may underlie this. The V call is TRBV5-1, the J call TRBJ2-3; D gene uncertain. Germline V gene sequence: CDR1 SGHRS, CDR2 YFSETQ. CDR3 size: 12 residues. The CDR3 DNA reads TGCGCCAGCAGCCCGGGCCCAGATACGCAGTTTTTT. The encoded protein is CASSPGPDTQFF.

Ten or more counts support this clonotype. The chain combines TRBV6-5 with TRBJ2-2; D may be TRBD2 (6 bases). The CDR3 sequence is 15 residues long. CDR1 is MNHEY and CDR2 is SVGAGI in the germline V gene. V dropped 4 bases and J dropped 5 bases, with 14 bases sitting between them. The CDR3 DNA reads TGTGCCAGCAGTTTAACCGCAGGGAGGACCGGGGAGCTGTTTTTT. Its translation: CASSLTAGRTGELFF.

The table lists this clonotype with a few counts. The chain combines TRBV20-1 with TRBJ2-7; D gene uncertain. Germline assignment: CDR1 DFQATT and CDR2 SNEGSKA (reference sequence). Deletions cut 0 bases from V and 6 bases from J, with 12 bases between. This CDR3 has 13 residues. CDR3 bases: TGCAGTGCTAGAGATATCCCTTCTATCGAGCAGTACTTC. This gives the protein CSARDIPSIEQYF.

V is TRBV5-5 and J is TRBJ1-2; 7 nucleotides align to TRBD1. This CDR3 comprises 11 residues. V was clipped by 9 bases and J by 8 bases; unmatched bases: 7. CDR1 SGHKS and CDR2 YYEKEE come from the germline V gene (reference sequence). The CDR3 here is CATKQGYGYTF. In DNA, the CDR3 is TGTGCCACGAAACAGGGGTACGGCTACACCTTC.

There are many counts of this clonotype. The V gene is TRBV20-1, the J gene TRBJ2-1, with D possibly matching TRBD2 (6 bases). The germline V and J ends were trimmed by 5 bases and 1 base, with 24 bases remaining between them. This CDR3 is built from 18 residues. Germline CDR1 and CDR2: DFQATT and SNEGSKA (reference sequence). In DNA form, the CDR3 reads TGCAGTGCTTGGCGTAAAAAACGAGCGGGCCCATCCTACAATGAGCAGTTCTTC. Its protein is CSAWRKKRAGPSYNEQFF.

The sample holds many counts of this clonotype. The chain links TRBV11-2 to TRBJ2-3; D gene ambiguous. Germline CDR1 SGHAT, CDR2 FQNNGV. The V and J ends lost 1 base and 2 bases respectively, with 19 bases between them. This CDR3 region has 18 residues. CDR3 sequence: CASSLGVGGARITDTQYF. The DNA for the CDR3 is TGTGCCAGCAGCTTAGGGGTTGGCGGAGCGAGGATCACAGATACGCAGTATTTT.

This clonotype was seen many times. V and J are TRBV11-1 and TRBJ2-6; the D is unclear. V lost 8 bases and J lost 0, with 23 bases in between. Germline loops: CDR1 SGHAT, CDR2 FQDESV (reference sequence). There are 19 residues in the CDR3. The CDR3 DNA is TGTGCCAGCCTCTCAAGACAAGACGGACCAAGCTCTGGGGCCAACGTCCTGACTTTC. Its protein is CASLSRQDGPSSGANVLTF.

This clonotype was picked up many times. The chain links TRBV4-3 to TRBJ2-7; D unresolved. V shed 0 bases and J shed 1 base, with 10 bases lying between them. In germline, CDR1 is LGHNA, CDR2 YSLEER. The length of the CDR3 is 15 residues. The CDR3: CASSQDSGGSYEQYF. For the CDR3, the DNA is TGCGCCAGCAGCCAAGATTCGGGCGGATCCTACGAGCAGTACTTC.

In its sample, this clonotype was seen many times. CDR3 nucleotides: TGTGCCAGCAGCAAAGGGGCAGTCCCGTATGGCTACACCTTC. Residues: CASSKGAVPYGYTF. The chain has TRBV7-9 and TRBJ1-2; D may be TRBD1 (5 bases). Trimming removed 5 bases at V and 5 bases at J, with 15 bases between. There are 14 residues in the CDR3. Per the germline V gene, CDR1 is SEHNR and CDR2 is FQNEAQ (reference sequence).

This clonotype has a count of ten or more. The gene calls are TRBV7-2 and TRBJ2-5, with D unresolved. The CDR3 contains 14 residues. V was shortened by 2 bases and J by 0 bases, with 7 bases between the two germline ends. Germline CDR1 is SGHTA and CDR2 is FQGNSA. Here the CDR3 reads CASSLMSHQETQYF. CDR3 DNA: TGTGCCAGCAGCTTAATGTCCCACCAAGAGACCCAGTACTTC.

There are a few counts of this clonotype. This sequence joins TRBV5-5 and TRBJ2-1; maybe TRBD1 (6 bases). The CDR3 has 17 amino acids. V shed 4 bases and J shed 2 bases, with 19 bases lying between them. The V gene's germline CDR1 is SGHKS and CDR2 YYEKEE (reference sequence). The CDR3 bases are TGTGCCAGCAGCCCGATTTACGGCCAGGGGACCTACAATGAGCAGTTCTTC. Translating it yields CASSPIYGQGTYNEQFF.

The chain couples TRBV20-1 to TRBJ1-1; perhaps TRBD1 as D (5 bases). V was trimmed by 1 base and J by 3 bases, leaving 12 bases between them. Germline V gene lookup returns CDR1 DFQATT and CDR2 SNEGSKA (reference sequence). The CDR3 runs to 14 residues. In DNA, the CDR3 is TGCAGTGCTAGAGCTTCGCAGGGAGACACTGAAGCTTTCTTT. Its protein is CSARASQGDTEAFF.

This clonotype has ten or more counts. V and J are TRBV4-2 and TRBJ2-7; D unresolved. This CDR3 is 14 amino acids long. Between the trimmed V and J ends, which lost 0 bases and 1 base, there was a span of 7 bases. CDR1 and CDR2 (germline): LGHNA, YNFKEQ. DNA of the CDR3: TGTGCCAGCAGCCAAGATTTTTTATCCTACGAGCAGTACTTC. Protein: CASSQDFLSYEQYF.

This clonotype was seen at least ten times. The V call is TRBV25-1, the J call TRBJ2-2; D is ambiguous. V was cut by 3 bases and J by 0 bases, with 8 bases left in between. This CDR3 spans 15 amino acids. Germline V gene lookup returns CDR1 MGHDK and CDR2 SYGVNS. CDR3: CASSDRYANTGELFF. CDR3 nucleotides: TGTGCCAGCAGTGACCGGTACGCGAACACCGGGGAGCTGTTTTTT.

This clonotype was seen a handful of times. The chain employs TRBV20-1 and TRBJ1-5; no clear D gene. The CDR3 covers 13 residues. Germline assignment: CDR1 DFQATT and CDR2 SNEGSKA (reference sequence). Trimming shortened V by 5 bases and J by 6 bases, and 14 bases separated the two germline ends. This chain's CDR3 is CSAGPPGFQPQHF. CDR3 coding DNA: TGCAGTGCTGGGCCACCTGGGTTTCAGCCCCAGCATTTT.

Turning to this clonotype: Germline is not matched at one junction end, which may reflect a read error. This chain links TRBV4-2 with TRBJ1-1; no clear D. CDR1 is LGHNA and CDR2 is YNFKEQ in the germline V gene. The CDR3 runs to 13 residues. This CDR3 reads CARSPGLLCEAFF. The CDR3 DNA is TGTGCCAGGAGCCCCGGGCTCCTCTGCGAAGCTTTCTTT.

This clonotype was counted at least ten times. The genes are TRBV20-1 and TRBJ2-7; 9 positions match TRBD2. V gave up 8 bases and J gave up 5 bases; unmatched junction bases: 7. CDR1 and CDR2 from the germline V gene are DFQATT and SNEGSKA (reference sequence). The CDR3 covers 12 residues. The chain's CDR3 is CSPLAGADEQYF. The CDR3 nucleotides read TGCAGTCCATTAGCGGGAGCTGACGAGCAGTACTTC.

The table lists this clonotype with a few counts. The CDR3: CASFGRQDLREGYTF. CDR3 nucleotide sequence: TGTGCCAGCTTTGGAAGACAGGACCTAAGAGAAGGCTACACCTTC. The chain has TRBV7-9 and TRBJ1-2; weak D call: TRBD1 (6 bases). Germline assignment: CDR1 SEHNR and CDR2 FQNEAQ (reference sequence). This CDR3 has 15 residues. Deletions cut 8 bases from V and 8 bases from J, with 24 bases between.

This clonotype was counted ten times or more. The rearrangement links TRBV27 to TRBJ2-1, with 12 positions matching TRBD2. Germline loops: CDR1 MNHEY, CDR2 SMNVEV (reference sequence). The CDR3 covers 14 residues. Trimming removed 5 bases from V and 9 bases from J; junction bases left unmatched: 5. In DNA form, the CDR3 reads TGTGCCAGCAGTCTAGCGGGGGGGCCAGGTGAGCAGTTCTTC. Translating it yields CASSLAGGPGEQFF.

This clonotype was found many times. The rearrangement joins TRBV29-1 to TRBJ2-7, with 9 bases that match TRBD1. Germline CDR1 reads SQVTM; CDR2 reads ANQGSEA. Trimming at V came to 7 bases and at J to 2 bases, leaving 6 bases not matched to a gene. The CDR3 has 13 residues. CDR3 in DNA: TGCAGCGCGACGGGACAGGGAACCTACGAGCAGTACTTC. Protein sequence: CSATGQGTYEQYF.

J is TRBJ2-7 and V is TRBV4-3, with TRBD1 as a possible D gene (5 bases). This CDR3 is 14 amino acids long. Germline V gene sequence: CDR1 LGHNA, CDR2 YSLEER. With 1 base removed from V and 1 base from J, the gap between germline ends came to 8 bases. The CDR3 is CASSQGTSSYEQYF. The CDR3, as DNA: TGCGCCAGCAGCCAAGGGACATCTTCCTACGAGCAGTACTTC.

This clonotype was recorded many times. The V gene is TRBV24-1, the J gene TRBJ2-3, with TRBD2 matching over 14 bases. V shed 1 base, J shed 1 base, and the junction held 9 bases outside the gene matches. This CDR3 has 20 amino acids. Germline CDR1 reads KGHDR; CDR2 reads SFDVKD. The CDR3 here is CATSDLYGTSGSGGTDTQYF. CDR3 DNA: TGTGCCACCAGTGATTTATACGGGACTAGCGGGAGCGGCGGCACAGATACGCAGTATTTT.

The table lists this clonotype with many counts. The rearrangement joins TRBV27 to TRBJ2-2; TRBD2 might be the D (5 bases). V was shortened by 7 bases and J by 4 bases, with 16 bases between the two germline ends. CDR3 length: 15 residues. Germline loops: CDR1 MNHEY, CDR2 SMNVEV (reference sequence). CDR3 sequence (DNA): TGTGCCAGCACTTTGGGCCTCGGAGGCACCGGGGAGCTGTTTTTT. Residues: CASTLGLGGTGELFF.

This clonotype was seen at least ten times. This chain connects TRBV9 to TRBJ2-1; TRBD1 or TRBD2 may be the D gene (5 bases each). Trimming took off 3 bases at V and 4 bases at J, with 20 bases between the two ends. Germline V CDR1 and CDR2: SGDLS, YYNGEE. The CDR3 has 17 residues. CDR3 sequence reads: CASSGLGAGTHYNEQFF. DNA for the CDR3: TGTGCCAGCAGCGGGTTGGGAGCCGGGACGCATTACAATGAGCAGTTCTTC. Looking up the rest from reference TRBV9 and TRBJ2-1 gives the full variable domain: DSGVTQTPKHLITATGQRVTLRCSPRSGDLSVYWYQQSLDQGLQFLIQYYNGEERAKGNILERFSAQQFPDLHSELNLSSLELGDSALYFCASSGLGAGTHYNEQFFGPGTRLTVL.